Sequencing of this TCR beta chain was carried out in a study of Tregs in tolerant kidney transplant recipients. The germline CDR1 and CDR2 sequences are MNHEY and SVGAGI. V dropped 8 bases and J dropped 4 bases, with 15 bases sitting between them. This CDR3 region has 14 residues. General study findings and limits: The small number of patients limits these findings pending further validation. This study did not directly address biological reproducibility.

The nonmyeloablative bone marrow transplants came from related graft donors, with transient mixed chimerism. Data came from immunoSEQ multiplex PCR; TCRdb stores just in-frame clones and leaves some out. Among roughly 86,000 clones listed, 93% were seen once. Points on this clone: Its antigen is undetermined.

This sequence originates from a human patient who received a combined kidney and bone marrow transplant. Some T cells may be transferred from the graft donor. The chain joins TRBV6-5 to TRBJ2-1, with a possible D match to TRBD2 (6 bases). The specimen was CD4+ T cells from blood (PBMCs), collected 12 months after the transplant. The CDR3 region is CASERRDGYNEQFF. The CDR3 coding sequence is TGTGCCAGCGAACGGCGGGATGGTTACAATGAGCAGTTCTTC.